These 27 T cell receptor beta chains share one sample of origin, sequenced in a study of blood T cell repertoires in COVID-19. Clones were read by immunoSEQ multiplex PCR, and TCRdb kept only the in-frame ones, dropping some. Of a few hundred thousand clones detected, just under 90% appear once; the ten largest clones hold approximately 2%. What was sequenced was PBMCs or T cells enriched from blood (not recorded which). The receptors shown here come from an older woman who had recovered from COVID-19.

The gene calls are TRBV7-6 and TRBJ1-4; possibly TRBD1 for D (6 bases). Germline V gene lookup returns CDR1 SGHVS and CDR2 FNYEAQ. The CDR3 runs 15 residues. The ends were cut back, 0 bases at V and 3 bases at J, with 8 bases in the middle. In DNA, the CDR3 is TGTGCCAGCAGCTTAGCTGGGACACCTAATGAAAAACTGTTTTTT. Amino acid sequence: CASSLAGTPNEKLFF.

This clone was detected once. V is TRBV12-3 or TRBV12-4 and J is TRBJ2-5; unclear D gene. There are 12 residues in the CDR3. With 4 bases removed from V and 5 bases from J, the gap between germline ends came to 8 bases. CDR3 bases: TGTGCCAGCAGTTCAGTGTCGGAGACCCAGTACTTC. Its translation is CASSSVSETQYF.

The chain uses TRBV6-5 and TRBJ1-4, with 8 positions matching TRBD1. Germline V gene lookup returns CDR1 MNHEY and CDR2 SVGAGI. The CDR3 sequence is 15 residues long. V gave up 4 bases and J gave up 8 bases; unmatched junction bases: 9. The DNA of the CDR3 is TGTGCCAGCAGTTCCGCGGGACAGGCCGAGGAAAAACTGTTTTTT. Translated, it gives CASSSAGQAEEKLFF.

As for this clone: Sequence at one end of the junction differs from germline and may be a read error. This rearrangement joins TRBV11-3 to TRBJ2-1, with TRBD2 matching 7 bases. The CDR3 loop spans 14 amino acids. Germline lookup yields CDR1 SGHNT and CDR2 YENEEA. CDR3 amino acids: CASSWGEGYIEQFF. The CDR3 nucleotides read TGTGCCAGCAGCTGGGGGGAGGGGTACATTGAGCAGTTCTTC.

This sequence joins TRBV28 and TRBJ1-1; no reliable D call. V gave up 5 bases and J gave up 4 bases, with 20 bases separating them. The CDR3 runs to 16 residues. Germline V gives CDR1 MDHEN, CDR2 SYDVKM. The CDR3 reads CASSTPAGISGTEAFF. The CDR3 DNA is TGTGCCAGCAGTACCCCCGCGGGAATCAGTGGCACTGAAGCTTTCTTT.

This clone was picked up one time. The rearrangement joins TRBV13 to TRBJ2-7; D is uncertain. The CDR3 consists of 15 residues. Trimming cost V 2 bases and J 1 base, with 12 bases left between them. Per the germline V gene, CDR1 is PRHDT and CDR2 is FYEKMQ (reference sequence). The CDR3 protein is CASSLYSPHSYEQYF. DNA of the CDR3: TGTGCCAGCAGCTTATACTCACCCCATTCCTACGAGCAGTACTTC.

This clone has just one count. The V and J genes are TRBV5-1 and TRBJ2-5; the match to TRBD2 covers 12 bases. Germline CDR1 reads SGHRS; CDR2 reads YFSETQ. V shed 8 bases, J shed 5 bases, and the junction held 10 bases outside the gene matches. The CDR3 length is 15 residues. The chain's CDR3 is CASQTSGRPLETQYF. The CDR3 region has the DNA TGCGCCAGTCAAACTAGCGGGAGGCCCTTGGAGACCCAGTACTTC.

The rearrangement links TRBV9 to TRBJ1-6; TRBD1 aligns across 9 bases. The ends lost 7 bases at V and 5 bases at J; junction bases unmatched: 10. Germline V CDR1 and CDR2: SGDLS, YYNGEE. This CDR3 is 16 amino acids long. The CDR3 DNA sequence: TGTGCCAGCGGGACAGGGAGAGGGGTGGATAATTCACCCCTCCACTTT. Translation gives CASGTGRGVDNSPLHF.

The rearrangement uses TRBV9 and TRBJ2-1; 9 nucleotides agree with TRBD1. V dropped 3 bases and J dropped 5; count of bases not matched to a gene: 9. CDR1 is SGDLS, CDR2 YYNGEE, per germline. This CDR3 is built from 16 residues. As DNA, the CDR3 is TGTGCCAGCAGCGCTAGAACAGGGGGCCCCCACAATGAGCAGTTCTTC. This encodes CASSARTGGPHNEQFF.

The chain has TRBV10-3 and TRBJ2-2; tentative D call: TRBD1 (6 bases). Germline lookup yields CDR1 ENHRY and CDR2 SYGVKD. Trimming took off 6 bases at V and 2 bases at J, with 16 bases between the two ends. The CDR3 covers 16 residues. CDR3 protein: CAIRGDLQGNTGELFF. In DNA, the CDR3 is TGTGCCATCAGGGGGGATCTACAGGGAAACACCGGGGAGCTGTTTTTT.

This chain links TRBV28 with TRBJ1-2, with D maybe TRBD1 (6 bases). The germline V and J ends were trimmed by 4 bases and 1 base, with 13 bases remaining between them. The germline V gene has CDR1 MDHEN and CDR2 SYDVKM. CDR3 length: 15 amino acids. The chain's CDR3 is CASSSIRTDNYGYTF. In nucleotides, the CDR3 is TGTGCCAGCAGTTCGATAAGGACAGATAACTATGGCTACACCTTC.

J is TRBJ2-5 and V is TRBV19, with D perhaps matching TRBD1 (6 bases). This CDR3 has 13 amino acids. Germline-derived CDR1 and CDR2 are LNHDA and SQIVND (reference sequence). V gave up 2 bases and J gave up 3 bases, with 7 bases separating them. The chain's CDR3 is CASSIKGEETQYF. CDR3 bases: TGTGCCAGTAGTATAAAGGGGGAAGAGACCCAGTACTTC.

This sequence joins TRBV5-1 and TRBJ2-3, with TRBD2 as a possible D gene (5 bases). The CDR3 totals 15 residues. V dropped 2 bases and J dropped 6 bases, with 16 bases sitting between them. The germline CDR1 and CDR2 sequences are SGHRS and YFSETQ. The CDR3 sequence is CASSFEGGSVDTQYF. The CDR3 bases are TGCGCCAGCAGCTTTGAAGGAGGCAGTGTGGATACGCAGTATTTT.

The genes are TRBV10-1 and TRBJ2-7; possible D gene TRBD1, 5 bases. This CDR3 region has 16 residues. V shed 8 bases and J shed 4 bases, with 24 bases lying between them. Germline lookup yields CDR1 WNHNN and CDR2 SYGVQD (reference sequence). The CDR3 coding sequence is TGCGCCAGCTGGCCTAAACCCGAAGGGGTCCGATACGAGCAGTACTTC. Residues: CASWPKPEGVRYEQYF.

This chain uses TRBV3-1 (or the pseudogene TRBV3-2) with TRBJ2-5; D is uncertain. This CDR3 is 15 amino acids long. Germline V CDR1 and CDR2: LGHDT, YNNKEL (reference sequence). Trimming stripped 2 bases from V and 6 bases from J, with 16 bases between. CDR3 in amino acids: CASSQWQVLKKTQYF. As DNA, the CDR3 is TGTGCCAGCAGCCAATGGCAGGTTCTGAAAAAGACCCAGTACTTC.

The chain's CDR3 is CASSSTPGVNTIYF. The CDR3 nucleotides are TGTGCCAGCAGTTCCACTCCAGGTGTAAACACCATATATTTT. The chain carries TRBV6-5 and TRBJ1-3; the D is unclear. The germline V gene has CDR1 MNHEY and CDR2 SVGAGI. V was clipped by 4 bases and J by 6 bases, with 13 bases between them. The CDR3 consists of 14 residues.

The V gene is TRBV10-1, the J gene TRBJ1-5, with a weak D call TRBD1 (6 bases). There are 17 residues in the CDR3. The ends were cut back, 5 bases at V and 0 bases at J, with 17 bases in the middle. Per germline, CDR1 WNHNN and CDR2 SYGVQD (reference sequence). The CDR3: CASSLERTAYSNQPQHF. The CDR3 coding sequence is TGCGCCAGCAGTCTAGAAAGGACAGCTTATAGCAATCAGCCCCAGCATTTT.

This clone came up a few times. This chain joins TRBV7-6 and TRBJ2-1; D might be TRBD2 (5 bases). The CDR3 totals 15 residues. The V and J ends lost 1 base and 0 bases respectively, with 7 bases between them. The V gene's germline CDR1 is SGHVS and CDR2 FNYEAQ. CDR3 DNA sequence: TGTGCCAGCAGCTTAGGGGAGAGCTCCTACAATGAGCAGTTCTTC. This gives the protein CASSLGESSYNEQFF.

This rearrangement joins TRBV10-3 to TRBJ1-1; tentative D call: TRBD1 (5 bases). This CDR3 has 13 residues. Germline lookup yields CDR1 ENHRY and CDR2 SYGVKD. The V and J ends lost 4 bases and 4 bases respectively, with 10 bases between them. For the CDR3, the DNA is TGTGCCATCAGTGTGGGGCTGGGCACTGAAGCTTTCTTT. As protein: CAISVGLGTEAFF.

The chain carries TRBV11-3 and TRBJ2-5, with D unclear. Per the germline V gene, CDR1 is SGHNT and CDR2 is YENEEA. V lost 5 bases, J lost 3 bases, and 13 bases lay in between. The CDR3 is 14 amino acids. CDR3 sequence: CASSAPISEETQYF. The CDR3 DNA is TGTGCCAGCAGCGCTCCCATCTCGGAAGAGACCCAGTACTTC.

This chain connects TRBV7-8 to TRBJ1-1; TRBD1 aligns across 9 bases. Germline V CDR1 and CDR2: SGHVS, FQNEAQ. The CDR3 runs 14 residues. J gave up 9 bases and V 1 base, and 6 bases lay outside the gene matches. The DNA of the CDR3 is TGTGCCAGCAGCTTAGGGATATACAGGGGGCAAGCTTTCTTT. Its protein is CASSLGIYRGQAFF.

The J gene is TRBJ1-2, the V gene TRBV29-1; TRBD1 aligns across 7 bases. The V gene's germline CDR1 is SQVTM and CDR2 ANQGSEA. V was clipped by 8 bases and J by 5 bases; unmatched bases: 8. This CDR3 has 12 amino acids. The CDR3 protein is CSTGTAHYGYTF. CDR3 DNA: TGCAGCACCGGGACAGCCCATTATGGCTACACCTTC.

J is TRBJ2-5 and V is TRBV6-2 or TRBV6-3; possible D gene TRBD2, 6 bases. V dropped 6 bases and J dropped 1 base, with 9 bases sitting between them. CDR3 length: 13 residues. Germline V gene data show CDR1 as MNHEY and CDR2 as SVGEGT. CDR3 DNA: TGTGCCAGCAGGCCTAGCGCCCAAGAGACCCAGTACTTC. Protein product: CASRPSAQETQYF.

The CDR3 DNA reads TGTGCCAGCAGCGTCACAGGGGGCACTGAAGCTTTCTTT. Translation: CASSVTGGTEAFF. The chain recombines TRBV7-6 with TRBJ1-1; 8 bases map to TRBD1. The CDR3 totals 13 residues. The ends lost 5 bases at V and 4 bases at J; junction bases unmatched: 3. CDR1 is SGHVS, CDR2 FNYEAQ, per germline.

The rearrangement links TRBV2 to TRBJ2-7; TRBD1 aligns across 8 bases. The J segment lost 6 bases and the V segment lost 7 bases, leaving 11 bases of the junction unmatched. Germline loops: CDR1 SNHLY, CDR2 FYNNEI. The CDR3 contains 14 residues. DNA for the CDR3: TGTGCCAGCAACCAACAGGGGGGAAACCCCGAGCAGTACTTC. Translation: CASNQQGGNPEQYF.

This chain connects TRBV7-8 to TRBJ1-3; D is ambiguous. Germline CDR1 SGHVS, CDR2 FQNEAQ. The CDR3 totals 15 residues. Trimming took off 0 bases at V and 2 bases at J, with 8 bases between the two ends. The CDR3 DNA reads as TGTGCCAGCAGCTTAGCGCCGGGGACTGGAAACACCATATATTTT. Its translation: CASSLAPGTGNTIYF.

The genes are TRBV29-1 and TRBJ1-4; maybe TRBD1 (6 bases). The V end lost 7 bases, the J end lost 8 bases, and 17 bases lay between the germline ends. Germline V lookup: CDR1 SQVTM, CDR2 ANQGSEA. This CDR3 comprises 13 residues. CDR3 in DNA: TGCAGCGGCCTGGGGCAGGGGTGGGAAAAACTGTTTTTT. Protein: CSGLGQGWEKLFF.